This T cell receptor (beta chain) was profiled in a study of shared clonotypes between healthy human individuals. Trimming removed 4 bases at V and 4 bases at J, with 8 bases between. Germline CDR1 ENHRY, CDR2 SYGVKD. The CDR3 totals 13 residues. Recent acute infections and vaccinations were absent in the healthy HIV-negative adult donors. Subsets obtained from CD4+ cells comprised CD45RA+ naive and CD45RA-negative memory cells. Study observations and caveats: Only blood underwent sampling, and tissue repertoires likely differ.

Here immunoSEQ multiplex PCR was the method, and the copy in TCRdb shows in-frame clones only, minus some. The sample shows roughly 2.2 million clones, about 90% of them seen only once. About this clone: Its antigen is unknown.

The specimen sequenced was naive CD4+ T cells from PBMCs. Stated subset: CD45RA+ positively selected. The receptor was isolated from a man between 18 and 29 years old in good health. Some clones in this sample may be carry-over from other donors' samples. V is TRBV10-3 and J is TRBJ1-3; D ambiguous. The CDR3 DNA sequence: TGTGCCATCAGTGTACTGGTCGGAAACACCATATATTTT. This codes for CAISVLVGNTIYF.